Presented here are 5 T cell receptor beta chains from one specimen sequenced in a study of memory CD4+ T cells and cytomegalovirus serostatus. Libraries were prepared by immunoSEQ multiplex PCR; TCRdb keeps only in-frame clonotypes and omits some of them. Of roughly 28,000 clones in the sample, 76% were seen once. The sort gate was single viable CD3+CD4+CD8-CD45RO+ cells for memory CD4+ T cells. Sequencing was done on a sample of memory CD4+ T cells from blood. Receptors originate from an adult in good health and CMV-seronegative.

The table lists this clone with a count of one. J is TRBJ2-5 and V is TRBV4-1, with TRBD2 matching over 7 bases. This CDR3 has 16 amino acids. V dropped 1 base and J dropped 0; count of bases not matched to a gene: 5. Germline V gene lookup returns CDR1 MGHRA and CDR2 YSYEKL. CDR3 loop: CASSQGSGVNQETQYF. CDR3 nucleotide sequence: TGCGCCAGCAGCCAAGGGAGCGGGGTTAACCAAGAGACCCAGTACTTC.

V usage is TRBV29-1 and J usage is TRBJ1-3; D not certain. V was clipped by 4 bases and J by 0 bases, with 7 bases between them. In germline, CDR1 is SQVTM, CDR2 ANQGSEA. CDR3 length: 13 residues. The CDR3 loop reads CSVAFNSGNTIYF. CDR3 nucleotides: TGCAGCGTTGCATTCAACTCTGGAAACACCATATATTTT.

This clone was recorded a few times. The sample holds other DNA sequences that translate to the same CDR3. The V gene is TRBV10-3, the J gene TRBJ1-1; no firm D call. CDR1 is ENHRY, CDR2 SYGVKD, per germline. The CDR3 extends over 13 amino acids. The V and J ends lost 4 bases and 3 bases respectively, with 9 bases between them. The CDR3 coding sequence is TGTGCCATCAGTGTAAGGGAGGACACTGAAGCTTTCTTT. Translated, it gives CAISVREDTEAFF.

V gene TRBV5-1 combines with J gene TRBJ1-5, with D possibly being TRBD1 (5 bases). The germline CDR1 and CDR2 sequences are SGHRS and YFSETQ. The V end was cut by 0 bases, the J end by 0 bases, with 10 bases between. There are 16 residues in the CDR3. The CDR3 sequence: CASSLGPGNSNQPQHF. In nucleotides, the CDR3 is TGCGCCAGCAGCTTGGGCCCAGGGAATAGCAATCAGCCCCAGCATTTT.

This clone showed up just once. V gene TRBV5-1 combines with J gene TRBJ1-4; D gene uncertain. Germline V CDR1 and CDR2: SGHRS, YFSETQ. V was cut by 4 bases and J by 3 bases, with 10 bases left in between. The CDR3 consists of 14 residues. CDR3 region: CASSPQVANEKLFF. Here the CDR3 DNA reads TGCGCCAGCAGCCCCCAGGTGGCTAATGAAAAACTGTTTTTT.